These T cell receptor beta chains were read from a single sample in a study of T cell repertoires in cytomegalovirus infection. One entry per CDR3 protein results from TCRdb running MiXCR on the reads. Of about 530,000 distinct CDR3 sequences listed, about 25% are singletons. The specimen sequenced was PBMCs. Receptor source: a human donor in good health (CMV status not recorded). Some clones in this sample may be carry-over from other donors' samples. CDR3s include the opening cysteine and the closing phenylalanine or tryptophan. Each record gives: CDR3 protein, V gene, J gene.

CASSLTPPTHYGYTF,TRBV7-2,TRBJ1-2
CASSVGSLGNTEAFF,TRBV9,TRBJ1-1
CASSIGSSGPTDTQYF,TRBV19,TRBJ2-3
CASINSGGQGSSFSNQPQHF,TRBV19,TRBJ1-5
CASSLRSGGRDKETQYF,TRBV7-6,TRBJ2-5
CATGTGNSPLHF,TRBV28,TRBJ1-6
CASSGVRTYYNEQYF,TRBV28,TRBJ2-7
CASKVGQENTEAFF,TRBV2,TRBJ1-1
CSAERTLGGELFF,TRBV29-1,TRBJ2-2
CASSYPTGGYNEQFF,TRBV2,TRBJ2-1
CATRDQQETQYF,TRBV28,TRBJ2-5
CASSEWQAGYTF,TRBV25-1,TRBJ1-2
CASSLVSPIYGYTF,TRBV7-2,TRBJ1-2
CASSLDPTGYYGYTF,TRBV7-2,TRBJ1-2
CASSLIPNGEQFF,TRBV7-3,TRBJ2-1
CASRGLAGATNTGELFF,TRBV12-3/TRBV12-4,TRBJ2-2
CASSEAVEGELFF,TRBV2,TRBJ2-2
CATPDRTGANVLTF,TRBV28,TRBJ2-6
CASSLGRPDTQYF,TRBV7-6,TRBJ2-3
CATSRLAGAPGELFF,TRBV15,TRBJ2-2
CASSPTYGTGNTGELFF,TRBV4-1,TRBJ2-2
CAIGSLPNNEQFF,TRBV10-3,TRBJ2-1
CSARGLAADWTQYF,TRBV20-1,TRBJ2-5
CASRGGASDTQYF,TRBV6-8,TRBJ2-3
CASSPFYLRGETQYF,TRBV11-1,TRBJ2-5
CASSPRTSGLTGELFF,TRBV7-2,TRBJ2-2
CSVESGTDTQYF,TRBV29-1,TRBJ2-3
CASSPFEGTGSYEQYF,TRBV12-3/TRBV12-4,TRBJ2-7
CASRPTGMGYGYTF,TRBV27,TRBJ1-2
CASSRRTSGRARETQYF,TRBV6-1,TRBJ2-5
CASSLFSGDNQPQHF,TRBV28,TRBJ1-5
CASSYRTANIQYF,TRBV6-2/TRBV6-3,TRBJ2-4
CASSSDQGDSWYSNQPQHF,TRBV7-8,TRBJ1-5
CASSSGYSGTFPGELFF,TRBV7-2,TRBJ2-2
CASSLDPTANTGELFF,TRBV5-4,TRBJ2-2
CASSTPGGRTEAFF,TRBV19,TRBJ1-1
CASSPWTAADTQYF,TRBV5-4,TRBJ2-3
CASRDSYSNQPQHF,TRBV7-6,TRBJ1-5
CASSQGTGDGYTF,TRBV4-1,TRBJ1-2
CASSRSRTGPQYF,TRBV7-3,TRBJ2-5
CSARDRAPYNEQFF,TRBV20-1,TRBJ2-1